This TCR beta chain was observed in a study of blood T cell repertoires in COVID-19. Study at large: Acute and convalescent COVID-19 specimens originated in the United States, Italy and Spain. PBMCs, B-cell-depleted T cells, or T cells provided the cDNA or gDNA that made up the material.

A few counts support this clone. In the original workflow: How many nucleated cells were present was estimated from reference gene primer amplification. Some clones are missing from TCRdb's copy, which holds only in-frame ones; the method was immunoSEQ multiplex PCR. For V, J and clone size, that table is used; D and trimming come from the DNA. In the table there are nearly 250,000 clones, 86% of which are singletons. Enrolment of Seattle patients took place during active infection, and they were followed longitudinally. The germline V gene has CDR1 KGHSH and CDR2 LQKENI. The CDR3 has 15 residues. V lost 6 bases and J 0 bases, leaving 12 bases between the germline ends.

The receptor's source is a woman of 80 years or more with COVID-19, enrolled during active disease. The chain carries TRBV18 and TRBJ2-1, with D tentatively TRBD2 (5 bases). Sequenced material: peripheral blood. In nucleotides, the CDR3 is TGTGCCAGCTCCCCGGGGTTAAGCTCCTACAATGAGCAGTTCTTC. Encoded protein: CASSPGLSSYNEQFF.